A selection of T cell receptor beta chains follows, all from one sample in a study of T-cell memory formation after mild COVID-19. MiXCR, applied by TCRdb to the 5' RACE reads, yields one record per CDR3 protein. The table has 140,000 or so distinct CDR3 sequences, 19% seen once. The sample taken for sequencing was PBMCs or a T cell subset sorted from them (not recorded which). Every receptor here comes from an adult woman who had mild COVID-19 (a few samples of this study predate the infection). Cell type and time point are not known. Both conserved end residues are part of each CDR3.

15	TRBJ1-2	TRBV11-2	CASSLHRAVGGGYTF
17	TRBJ1-4	TRBV6-2/TRBV6-3	CASSYRDRGWFNEKLFF
16	TRBJ1-2	TRBV18	CASSPRGQPNPYGYTF
14	TRBJ1-1	TRBV6-5	CASRPLTGNTEAFF
16	TRBJ1-3	TRBV29-1	CSVGGLGASSGNTIYF
15	TRBJ2-1	TRBV7-3	CASSVTGTGGEEQFF
15	TRBJ1-5	TRBV24-1	CATSGTGTSNQPQHF
14	TRBJ1-2	TRBV10-3	CAISLDGINYGYTF
15	TRBJ2-7	TRBV7-2	CASSFSGQGSYEQYF
17	TRBJ2-1	TRBV9	CASSGLAGNKPYNEQFF
14	TRBJ2-7	TRBV13	CASTPASGPYEQYF
13	TRBJ1-5	TRBV12-3/TRBV12-4	CASTLQGNQPQHF
12	TRBJ2-2	TRBV20-1	CSAPGQVGELFF
18	TRBJ1-5	TRBV6-1	CASSPTLRTQVGGQPQHF
16	TRBJ2-3	TRBV14	CASSQDGGSVADTQYF
13	TRBJ2-3	TRBV5-6	CASSFKSTDTQYF